One sample yielded the 5 T cell receptor beta chains listed below, sequenced in a study of early stage breast cancer tumors. Repertoires were generated with immunoSEQ multiplex PCR, while TCRdb's copy carries only in-frame clones and drops some. The sample includes about 48,000 clones, roughly 83% of them seen just once. The sequenced sample consisted of blood. The receptors originated from a person in their fifties or sixties with breast cancer.

In DNA, the CDR3 is TGTGCCAGTAGTATAGGCGGGACTAGCGGGAGGGGGAAGTTCTTC. It yields the protein CASSIGGTSGRGKFF. V is TRBV19 and J is TRBJ2-1; 16 bases line up with TRBD2. The V gene's germline CDR1 is LNHDA and CDR2 SQIVND (reference sequence). The CDR3 contains 15 residues. V gave up 1 base and J gave up 14 bases; unmatched junction bases: 5.

This clone came up a few times. The chain has TRBV27 and TRBJ1-4; D not certain. Looked up from germline, CDR1 is MNHEY and CDR2 is SMNVEV (reference sequence). This CDR3 region has 13 residues. Trimming removed 8 bases at V and 5 bases at J, with 12 bases between. CDR3: CASRGRRNEKLFF. The CDR3 DNA is TGTGCCAGCCGGGGAAGGAGGAATGAAAAACTGTTTTTT.

J is TRBJ2-3 and V is TRBV28; 8 bases fit TRBD2. This CDR3 is built from 14 residues. V dropped 2 bases and J dropped 4; count of bases not matched to a gene: 2. Germline V gene sequence: CDR1 MDHEN, CDR2 SYDVKM. CDR3 sequence (DNA): TGTGCCAGCAGTTTACCGGGGGGGGCAGATACGCAGTATTTT. This encodes CASSLPGGADTQYF.

The chain is built from TRBV19 and TRBJ1-6; no reliable D call. Trimming cost V 7 bases and J 6 bases, with 16 bases left between them. CDR3 length: 15 amino acids. Germline CDR1 is LNHDA and CDR2 is SQIVND (reference sequence). In DNA, the CDR3 is TGTGCCAGTACAACCCTCCCGACGCTTAATTCACCCCTCCACTTT. Protein sequence: CASTTLPTLNSPLHF.

The rearrangement joins TRBV19 to TRBJ1-1; D remains ambiguous. Looked up from germline, CDR1 is LNHDA and CDR2 is SQIVND (reference sequence). The V gene lost 6 bases and the J gene lost 4 bases, with 12 bases spanning the gap. The CDR3 contains 13 residues. The CDR3 bases are TGTGCCAGTAGCTCCTATTTAGTCACTGAAGCTTTCTTT. Its translation is CASSSYLVTEAFF.